The entry below describes one T cell receptor beta chain. Its antigen is currently unknown. This sample stems from a study of memory CD4+ T cells and cytomegalovirus serostatus. This CDR3 comprises 15 residues. Germline lookup yields CDR1 SGHTA and CDR2 FQGNSA. Trimming stripped 3 bases from V and 4 bases from J, with 15 bases between. General observations from the study: The CMV-associated TCR signature appears largely within the CD4+ memory repertoire.

Assay: immunoSEQ multiplex PCR; the TCRdb copy retains only in-frame clones and omits some. The table shows 75,000 to 95,000 clones, with around 80% occurring only once. The sort gate was single viable CD3+CD4+CD8-CD45RO+ cells for memory CD4+ T cells. Serum IgG to CMV pp150, pp28, p38 and p52 defined serostatus. Source material: memory CD4+ T cells from blood. The receptor was isolated from an adult in good health and CMV-seronegative. This sequence joins TRBV7-2 and TRBJ1-1; maybe TRBD1 (6 bases). The CDR3 protein is CASSLVGRGGTEAFF. The CDR3 DNA is TGTGCCAGCAGCTTGGTGGGCAGGGGCGGCACTGAAGCTTTCTTT.